A selection of T cell receptor beta chains follows, all from one sample in a study of blood T cell repertoires in COVID-19. Clones were read by immunoSEQ multiplex PCR, and TCRdb kept only the in-frame ones, dropping some. The table records about 85,000 clones, roughly 87% of them present only once. The sequencing sample was made of peripheral blood. Receptor source: a man aged 55 to 70 with acute or convalescent COVID-19. Each CDR3 is given with its conserved first and last residue. The D gene is left open where the match is weak. A clone size is listed for some rows: how often the clone was seen (once, few, many), or a class if it is expanded.

j_call: TRBJ2-7; clone_size: .; v_call: TRBV9; d_call: .; cdr3_aa: CASSVDSGTYEQYF; cdr3_nt: TGTGCCAGCAGCGTCGACTCGGGGACCTACGAGCAGTACTTC
j_call: TRBJ2-5; clone_size: .; v_call: TRBV2; d_call: TRBD1; cdr3_aa: CASSKDRGGEETQYF; cdr3_nt: TGTGCCAGCAGTAAAGACAGGGGTGGGGAAGAGACCCAGTACTTC
j_call: TRBJ1-1; clone_size: .; v_call: TRBV7-8; d_call: .; cdr3_aa: CASSLTYTEAFF; cdr3_nt: TGTGCCAGCAGCTTAACATACACTGAAGCTTTCTTT
j_call: TRBJ1-1; clone_size: few; v_call: TRBV15; d_call: .; cdr3_aa: CATSVERGTSARAFF; cdr3_nt: TGTGCCACCAGCGTGGAAAGGGGGACCTCGGCTCGGGCTTTCTTT
j_call: TRBJ1-1; clone_size: .; v_call: TRBV3-1/TRBV3-2; d_call: .; cdr3_aa: CASSQGQVRTEAFF; cdr3_nt: TGTGCCAGCAGCCAAGGACAGGTGAGAACTGAAGCTTTCTTT
j_call: TRBJ1-2; clone_size: .; v_call: TRBV5-1; d_call: .; cdr3_aa: CASSPGVYGYTF; cdr3_nt: TGCGCCAGCAGCCCCGGGGTCTATGGCTACACCTTC
j_call: TRBJ2-3; clone_size: .; v_call: TRBV29-1; d_call: .; cdr3_aa: CSAGGRGDTQYF; cdr3_nt: TGCAGCGCCGGGGGACGGGGGGATACGCAGTATTTT
j_call: TRBJ1-2; clone_size: few; v_call: TRBV10-2; d_call: TRBD1; cdr3_aa: CASSEGTEEMGNYGYTF; cdr3_nt: TGCGCCAGCAGTGAAGGGACAGAGGAAATGGGGAACTATGGCTACACCTTC
j_call: TRBJ1-2; clone_size: .; v_call: TRBV5-1; d_call: TRBD1; cdr3_aa: CASSPRTGNYGYTF; cdr3_nt: TGCGCCAGCAGCCCCCGGACAGGGAACTATGGCTACACCTTC
j_call: TRBJ2-7; clone_size: .; v_call: TRBV11-2; d_call: TRBD1; cdr3_aa: CASSLSDRFYEQYF; cdr3_nt: TGTGCCAGCAGCTTATCGGACAGGTTCTACGAGCAGTACTTC
j_call: TRBJ2-3; clone_size: .; v_call: TRBV9; d_call: TRBD1; cdr3_aa: CASSVGTGDTDTQYF; cdr3_nt: TGTGCCAGCAGCGTAGGAACAGGGGACACAGATACGCAGTATTTT
j_call: TRBJ2-3; clone_size: once; v_call: TRBV11-2; d_call: TRBD1; cdr3_aa: CASSVNRQGYGTQYF; cdr3_nt: TGTGCCAGCAGCGTTAACCGACAGGGTTACGGTACGCAGTATTTT
j_call: TRBJ1-2; clone_size: .; v_call: TRBV9; d_call: TRBD1; cdr3_aa: CASSVRGQGGFGYTF; cdr3_nt: TGTGCCAGCAGCGTAAGGGGACAGGGAGGCTTTGGCTACACCTTC
j_call: TRBJ2-7; clone_size: .; v_call: TRBV12-3/TRBV12-4; d_call: TRBD1; cdr3_aa: CASSTGGSVEQYF; cdr3_nt: TGTGCCAGCAGTACAGGGGGGTCGGTCGAGCAGTACTTC
j_call: TRBJ1-2; clone_size: .; v_call: TRBV3-1/TRBV3-2; d_call: .; cdr3_aa: CASSQGQLANYGYTF; cdr3_nt: TGTGCCAGCAGCCAAGGACAGTTAGCTAACTATGGCTACACCTTC
j_call: TRBJ2-2; clone_size: .; v_call: TRBV5-6; d_call: .; cdr3_aa: CASSFQANAGELFF; cdr3_nt: TGTGCCAGCAGCTTCCAGGCGAACGCCGGGGAGCTGTTTTTT
j_call: TRBJ2-3; clone_size: .; v_call: TRBV5-1; d_call: .; cdr3_aa: CASSLAHTDTQYF; cdr3_nt: TGCGCCAGCAGCTTGGCCCACACAGATACGCAGTATTTT
j_call: TRBJ2-1; clone_size: .; v_call: TRBV7-2; d_call: TRBD1; cdr3_aa: CASRPPGQRYNEQFF; cdr3_nt: TGTGCCAGCAGGCCTCCGGGACAGCGATACAATGAGCAGTTCTTC
j_call: TRBJ2-3; clone_size: .; v_call: TRBV9; d_call: TRBD2; cdr3_aa: CASTGGGVTDTQYF; cdr3_nt: TGTGCCAGCACGGGCGGGGGGGTCACAGATACGCAGTATTTT
j_call: TRBJ2-7; clone_size: once; v_call: TRBV6-1; d_call: TRBD1; cdr3_aa: CASSEASGTGIREQYF; cdr3_nt: TGTGCCAGCAGTGAAGCCTCCGGGACAGGGATCCGCGAGCAGTACTTC
j_call: TRBJ2-5; clone_size: once; v_call: TRBV7-8; d_call: TRBD2; cdr3_aa: CASSLFASGGRETQYF; cdr3_nt: TGTGCCAGCAGCTTATTTGCTAGCGGGGGGCGGGAGACCCAGTACTTC
j_call: TRBJ2-3; clone_size: .; v_call: TRBV7-2; d_call: TRBD2; cdr3_aa: CASSRASGGRPDTQYF; cdr3_nt: TGTGCCAGCAGCAGGGCTAGCGGGGGGCGTCCGGATACGCAGTATTTT
j_call: TRBJ1-2; clone_size: .; v_call: TRBV7-2; d_call: .; cdr3_aa: CASSPTSTIANYGYTF; cdr3_nt: TGTGCCAGCAGCCCCACATCCACAATCGCTAACTATGGCTACACCTTC
j_call: TRBJ2-7; clone_size: .; v_call: TRBV9; d_call: .; cdr3_aa: CASSEGGQDPLEQYF; cdr3_nt: TGTGCCAGCAGCGAGGGAGGACAGGATCCTCTGGAGCAGTACTTC
j_call: TRBJ1-5; clone_size: .; v_call: TRBV19; d_call: .; cdr3_aa: CASSSRGSRGEQPQHF; cdr3_nt: TGTGCCAGTAGTTCGCGAGGGAGCCGTGGAGAGCAGCCCCAGCATTTT
j_call: TRBJ2-2; clone_size: .; v_call: TRBV6-5; d_call: TRBD1; cdr3_aa: CASSWTGGNTGELFF; cdr3_nt: TGTGCCAGCAGTTGGACAGGCGGGAACACCGGGGAGCTGTTTTTT
j_call: TRBJ2-7; clone_size: .; v_call: TRBV12-3/TRBV12-4; d_call: TRBD1; cdr3_aa: CASSYGQGKYF; cdr3_nt: TGTGCCAGCAGTTACGGACAGGGAAAGTACTTC
j_call: TRBJ1-4; clone_size: .; v_call: TRBV13; d_call: .; cdr3_aa: CASSPRTLGREKLFF; cdr3_nt: TGTGCCAGCAGCCCAAGGACACTCGGGCGGGAAAAACTGTTTTTT
j_call: TRBJ2-7; clone_size: .; v_call: TRBV18; d_call: .; cdr3_aa: CASSPAIGQGTYEQYF; cdr3_nt: TGTGCCAGCTCACCCGCCATAGGGCAGGGAACCTACGAGCAGTACTTC
j_call: TRBJ1-3; clone_size: .; v_call: TRBV30; d_call: .; cdr3_aa: CAWSVRMRGNTIYF; cdr3_nt: TGTGCCTGGAGTGTGCGTATGAGAGGAAACACCATATATTTT
j_call: TRBJ1-4; clone_size: .; v_call: TRBV18; d_call: TRBD1; cdr3_aa: CASSPSGQGAFNEKLFF; cdr3_nt: TGTGCCAGCTCACCTTCGGGACAGGGGGCTTTTAATGAAAAACTGTTTTTT
j_call: TRBJ1-2; clone_size: .; v_call: TRBV5-4; d_call: .; cdr3_aa: CASSSPGLSEWGGYTF; cdr3_nt: TGTGCCAGCAGCTCCCCGGGTCTTTCAGAGTGGGGCGGCTACACCTTC
j_call: TRBJ2-7; clone_size: .; v_call: TRBV11-2; d_call: .; cdr3_aa: CASSLEPYEQYF; cdr3_nt: TGTGCCAGCAGCTTGGAGCCCTACGAGCAGTACTTC
j_call: TRBJ1-1; clone_size: once; v_call: TRBV7-2; d_call: .; cdr3_aa: CASSFGQMGFTEAFF; cdr3_nt: TGTGCCAGCAGCTTTGGACAGATGGGATTCACTGAAGCTTTCTTT
j_call: TRBJ1-3; clone_size: .; v_call: TRBV10-1; d_call: .; cdr3_aa: CASMSGAGNTIYF; cdr3_nt: TGCGCCAGCATGAGCGGGGCTGGAAACACCATATATTTT
j_call: TRBJ2-2; clone_size: few; v_call: TRBV30; d_call: .; cdr3_aa: CAWMGWASSGELFF; cdr3_nt: TGTGCCTGGATGGGTTGGGCCTCCTCCGGGGAGCTGTTTTTT
j_call: TRBJ2-7; clone_size: .; v_call: TRBV7-2; d_call: TRBD1; cdr3_aa: CASSPDRVPYF; cdr3_nt: TGTGCCAGCAGCCCAGACAGGGTTCCGTACTTC
j_call: TRBJ1-6; clone_size: .; v_call: TRBV30; d_call: .; cdr3_aa: CAWTTPGVKKGLSPLHF; cdr3_nt: TGTGCCTGGACCACCCCGGGGGTTAAGAAGGGACTTTCACCCCTCCACTTT
j_call: TRBJ2-6; clone_size: .; v_call: TRBV27; d_call: .; cdr3_aa: CASRAANVLTF; cdr3_nt: TGTGCCAGCAGGGCTGCCAACGTCCTGACTTTC
j_call: TRBJ1-4; clone_size: .; v_call: TRBV19; d_call: TRBD1; cdr3_aa: CASSARTGPNEKLFF; cdr3_nt: TGTGCCAGTAGTGCTCGGACAGGGCCTAATGAAAAACTGTTTTTT
j_call: TRBJ2-1; clone_size: .; v_call: TRBV11-3; d_call: TRBD2; cdr3_aa: CASSSGGGLGNEQFF; cdr3_nt: TGTGCCAGCAGCTCAGGCGGGGGGCTGGGGAATGAGCAGTTCTTC
j_call: TRBJ1-1; clone_size: .; v_call: TRBV27; d_call: TRBD1; cdr3_aa: CASNPLTGTGPEAFF; cdr3_nt: TGTGCCAGCAATCCTCTGACAGGGACGGGCCCTGAAGCTTTCTTT
j_call: TRBJ1-3; clone_size: .; v_call: TRBV7-2; d_call: .; cdr3_aa: CASSPGRAPGNTIYF; cdr3_nt: TGTGCCAGCAGCCCCGGGCGGGCCCCTGGAAACACCATATATTTT
j_call: TRBJ2-1; clone_size: once; v_call: TRBV19; d_call: TRBD2; cdr3_aa: CASSGSGALTGNEQFF; cdr3_nt: TGTGCCAGTAGTGGGAGCGGGGCACTAACTGGGAATGAGCAGTTCTTC
j_call: TRBJ1-1; clone_size: once; v_call: TRBV19; d_call: .; cdr3_aa: CASSSRVGEAFF; cdr3_nt: TGTGCCAGTAGTAGCAGGGTCGGAGAAGCTTTCTTT